This T cell receptor (beta chain) was identified during a study of T cell repertoires in aging, cancer and after chemotherapy (dated by TCRdb to the late 2010s). Regarding the complete study: Six donor age groups were covered, ranging from 30 or younger up to 70 or older, and each group contained at least three individuals. In the solid tumor group, the paired samples taken before and after chemotherapy came from patients with brain tumors (glioblastoma) who were receiving therapy based on temozolomide. In total, the full dataset held millions of TCR reads. To examine immunoaging and T cell reconstitution after chemotherapy, the study profiled TCR beta repertoires in peripheral blood from healthy donors and cancer patients. A cohort of about 220 cancer patients (approximately 92 with hematological and 124 with solid cancers) was assembled, and 100 or so healthy donors were included as a reference group.

This clonotype is labeled large (0.1 to 1%). The target of this receptor is not known. Per-base quality was not reported, and no clone a single base away is much larger than it. The full study reports these points: An increase in median generation probability over the chemotherapy interval was observed in both cancer cohorts, suggesting that the repertoire was reconstituted through rebound thymic output. The authors noted that the repertoire data do not allow conclusions about immunological memory after chemotherapy. Significantly lower blood TCR diversity and higher clonality were observed in untreated patients with hematological or solid cancers than in age-matched healthy donors. In healthy donors, the decline in TCR diversity with age was mainly due to loss of richness, whereas in cancer patients loss of evenness also played a role.

CDR1 and CDR2 are drawn from the germline V gene (reference sequence): MNHNY, SVGAGI. Cut back by 2 bases and 5 bases, the V and J ends lie 9 bases apart. The CDR3 has 13 amino acids, counting the end cysteine and phenylalanine. Only the CDR3 region is kept as DNA, spanning 39 bases read in frame from base 1. Rearranged TRB sequences spanning V, D and J segments were amplified by multiplex touch-down PCR using a mixed TRB-A/B primer pool. Illumina adapters and sample indices were added to the amplicons in two consecutive PCR reactions performed with Phusion HS II polymerase. The amplicons were purified from gel with the NucleoSpin Gel and PCR Clean-up kit and then assessed with Qubit and an Agilent 2100 Bioanalyzer. Sequencing of the libraries was done on an Illumina MiSeq with paired-end, single-indexed 600-cycle runs. Per the authors' processing: Processing of the TRB sequences was carried out with MiXCR versions 2.12 and 3.0.5. Each unique CDR3 nucleotide sequence was counted as one clone, and only productive sequences with at least two reads were retained. Repertoire metrics included Shannon diversity, evenness, clonality (one minus evenness), and alpha-parameterized diversity profiles from alpha 0 to 5. The IGoR algorithm was used to calculate generation probabilities of clones in the paired pre- and post-chemotherapy samples. TCRdb's own reprocessing of the public reads used fastp at Q25 and MiXCR and kept productive beta chains. Rows merge per CDR3 protein into single entries with the most common DNA and genes. The V and J calls follow TCRdb's processing rather than the paper's. The sample contains roughly 1,000 distinct CDR3 sequences, approximately 15% of them found a single time. Around 8.8% of the sample rests with the top ten.

TCR beta rearrangements were amplified from genomic DNA extracted from peripheral blood rather than from sorted cells or RNA. This clonotype was obtained from a human donor with a solid tumor. The rearrangement joined TRBV6-6 to TRBJ2-5, with a tentative D call of TRBD1 or TRBD2, each matching 6 bases. The sequenced material came from blood. Read as DNA, the sequence is TGTGCCAGCAGTTACGGGGGGCTGGAGACCCAGTACTTC. The encoded protein is CASSYGGLETQYF.